These T cell receptor beta chains were read from a single sample in a study of radiation and T cells in renal cell carcinoma. The repertoire was sequenced with immunoSEQ multiplex PCR; TCRdb's copy has only in-frame clones and lacks some. The sample holds some 100,000 clones, more than 65% seen once. Sequencing used blood, obtained from a patient whose treatment included radiotherapy and nephrectomy. The receptors stem from a man in his fifties or sixties with renal cell carcinoma. Each CDR3 is given with its conserved first and last residue. D genes are given only for firm matches. A clone size is listed for some rows: how often the clone was seen (once, few, many), or a class if it is expanded.

>TRBV27|TRBJ2-5|NA|TRBD1
TGTGCCAGCAGTCCTTTCCCTCGACAGGGCCAAGAGACCCAGTACTTC
CASSPFPRQGQETQYF
>TRBV27|TRBJ2-3|NA|NA
TGTGCCAGCAGCTATCTAAGGGGCAGGGGGGCCACAGATACGCAGTATTTT
CASSYLRGRGATDTQYF
>TRBV4-1|TRBJ2-3|NA|NA
TGCGCCAGCAGCCATCCTCACACAGATACGCAGTATTTT
CASSHPHTDTQYF
>TRBV5-1|TRBJ1-3|NA|NA
TGCGCCAGCAGCTTGGAGGGAACTTCTGGGGCTGGAAACACCATATATTTT
CASSLEGTSGAGNTIYF
>TRBV29-1|TRBJ2-5|once|TRBD2
TGCAGCGTCGCCCCGACTAGCGGGAGGGAGACCCAGTACTTC
CSVAPTSGRETQYF
>TRBV10-3|TRBJ2-1|NA|TRBD2
TGTGCCATCAGCCCCTGGACTAGCGGGAGTTACAATGAGCAGTTCTTC
CAISPWTSGSYNEQFF
>TRBV5-5|TRBJ2-4|NA|NA
TGTGCCAGCAGCTTGCCACCAGCCAAAAACATTCAGTACTTC
CASSLPPAKNIQYF
>TRBV9|TRBJ2-7|once|NA
TGTGCCAGCAGCCCCCGGACACGTCACTACGAGCAGTACTTC
CASSPRTRHYEQYF
>TRBV5-1|TRBJ2-1|NA|TRBD1
TGCGCCAGCAGCGCCTTGACAGGGATGGGTGAGCAGTTCTTC
CASSALTGMGEQFF
>TRBV28|TRBJ2-1|NA|TRBD2
TGTGCCAGCAGTCAGGGACTAGCGGGAGTATATGAGCAGTTCTTC
CASSQGLAGVYEQFF
>TRBV30|TRBJ2-3|NA|TRBD2
TGTGCCTGGAATCGCGGACTAGCCACAGATACGCAGTATTTT
CAWNRGLATDTQYF
>TRBV7-8|TRBJ2-7|NA|NA
TGTGCCAGCAGCTTAGAAGACGGGGACACCTACGAGCAGTACTTC
CASSLEDGDTYEQYF
>TRBV6-6|TRBJ1-2|NA|NA
TGTGCCAGCAGTTATTCCGGCCAGGAGGGCTACACCTTC
CASSYSGQEGYTF
>TRBV7-8|TRBJ2-7|once|TRBD1
TGTGCCAGCAGCTGGACCGGGACAGACGCTTACGAGCAGTACTTC
CASSWTGTDAYEQYF
>TRBV5-6|TRBJ1-4|NA|TRBD1
TGTGCCAGCAGCCTTAAACAGGGGAGAAATGAAAAACTGTTTTTT
CASSLKQGRNEKLFF
>TRBV2|TRBJ1-2|NA|TRBD1
TGTGCCAGCAACCCGACAGGGGGTGACTATGGCTACACCTTC
CASNPTGGDYGYTF
>TRBV4-2|TRBJ1-1|NA|TRBD1
TGTGCCAGCAGCCAAAACAGGGGTGAAGCTTTCTTT
CASSQNRGEAFF
>TRBV7-2|TRBJ2-1|NA|NA
TGTGCCAGCAGCCCCCCCGCGTTTGGGATTCGGGGCAATGAGCAGTTCTTC
CASSPPAFGIRGNEQFF
>TRBV11-2|TRBJ2-3|NA|TRBD2
TGTGCCAGCAGCTTTAGCGGGGGGTACTCTAGCACAGATACGCAGTATTTT
CASSFSGGYSSTDTQYF
>TRBV4-1|TRBJ2-1|NA|NA
TGCGCCAGCAGCCAAGATACCTCCACTGCTAGCGAGATTGAGCAGTTCTTC
CASSQDTSTASEIEQFF
>TRBV11-2|TRBJ2-7|NA|TRBD2
TGTGCCAGCAGCCTCCGACTAGCTGGCTACGAGCAGTACTTC
CASSLRLAGYEQYF
>TRBV20-1|TRBJ1-1|few|NA
TGCAGTGTCAGCCTTTACACTGAAGCTTTCTTT
CSVSLYTEAFF
>TRBV29-1|TRBJ2-2|many|NA
TGCAGCGCTCCGGGCGGGGCGGGCACCGGGGAGCTGTTTTTT
CSAPGGAGTGELFF
>TRBV28|TRBJ2-1|NA|TRBD2
TGTGCCAGCAGCCCCCCAGCGGGAGGGATATACAATGAGCAGTTCTTC
CASSPPAGGIYNEQFF
>TRBV27|TRBJ2-1|NA|TRBD2
TGTGCCAGCAGTCAAAGCGGGAACTCCTACAATGAGCAGTTCTTC
CASSQSGNSYNEQFF
>TRBV9|TRBJ2-6|NA|TRBD2
TGTGCCAGCAGCGTAGCACTAGCGGGCTCTGGGGCCAACGTCCTGACTTTC
CASSVALAGSGANVLTF
>TRBV6-6|TRBJ2-7|few|TRBD1
TGTGCCAGCAGTGCCAGGACAGGGGGCTCAAACGAGCAGTACTTC
CASSARTGGSNEQYF
>TRBV7-3|TRBJ2-1|NA|NA
TGTGCCAGCAGCTCGGGCAATGAGCAGTTCTTC
CASSSGNEQFF
>TRBV4-2|TRBJ2-3|NA|TRBD2
TGTGCCAGCAGCCAAGCTATAGCGGGAGTAGAAGATACGCAGTATTTT
CASSQAIAGVEDTQYF
>TRBV5-1|TRBJ2-1|few|TRBD1
TGCGCCAGCAGCTCGCAGACAGGGGGGTACAATGAGCAGTTCTTC
CASSSQTGGYNEQFF
>TRBV2|TRBJ2-5|once|NA
TGTGCCAGCAAACGGGACGAGACCCAGTACTTC
CASKRDETQYF
>TRBV9|TRBJ2-5|NA|TRBD1
TGTGCCAGCAGCCCCCGGACAGGGGGCGAAGAGACCCAGTACTTC
CASSPRTGGEETQYF
>TRBV19|TRBJ2-2|NA|NA
TGTGCCAGTAGTCATCCCCCCGGGGAGCTGTTTTTT
CASSHPPGELFF